Below are 3 T cell receptor beta chains sequenced from a single sample in a study of blood T cell repertoires in COVID-19. Data came from immunoSEQ multiplex PCR; TCRdb stores just in-frame clones and leaves some out. The table records 130,000 to 150,000 clones, around four fifths of them present only once. Sequencing was performed on peripheral blood. Receptor source: a woman aged 40 to 50 with active or convalescent COVID-19.

The V and J genes are TRBV27 and TRBJ2-5; 9 positions match TRBD2. Germline V gene lookup returns CDR1 MNHEY and CDR2 SMNVEV (reference sequence). V gave up 2 bases and J gave up 5 bases; unmatched junction bases: 9. The CDR3 is 16 residues long. The CDR3 loop reads CASSLVAGGPRETQYF. The CDR3 coding sequence is TGTGCCAGCAGTTTAGTCGCGGGAGGGCCGAGGGAGACCCAGTACTTC.

The chain carries TRBV11-2 and TRBJ1-2; D is uncertain. Germline-derived CDR1 and CDR2 are SGHAT and FQNNGV. CDR3 size: 13 residues. Deletions cut 3 bases from V and 3 bases from J, with 8 bases between. CDR3 region: CASSLGGDYGYTF. Written as DNA, the CDR3 is TGTGCCAGCAGCTTGGGAGGTGACTATGGCTACACCTTC.

The rearrangement links TRBV4-3 to TRBJ2-3; D call uncertain. Trimming removed 0 bases at V and 5 bases at J, with 6 bases between. The CDR3 length is 13 residues. Germline CDR1 is LGHNA and CDR2 is YSLEER. CDR3 residues: CASSQDLIDTQYF. CDR3 in DNA: TGCGCCAGCAGCCAAGACTTAATAGATACGCAGTATTTT.